The T cell receptor beta chain under discussion was sequenced for a study of shared clonotypes between healthy human individuals. Study overall: For every donor, three CD4 naive, three CD4 memory, two CD8 naive and one CD8 memory plates were used. Study-wide findings and caveats: The low donor count limited represented genetic and exposure-history diversity.

Researchers ran the assay at a deep level. In the original processing: ImmunoSEQ output lacked quality scores and full-length reads, limiting matched filtering. Some clones are missing from TCRdb's copy, which holds only in-frame ones; the method was immunoSEQ multiplex PCR. V, J and clone size derive from that table, while D and trimming were established from the DNA sequence. The table shows around 690,000 clones, with 90% occurring only once. A note on this clone: Its specificity is not known.

The J segment lost 6 bases and the V segment lost 0 bases, leaving 7 bases of the junction unmatched. This CDR3 has 15 amino acids. Germline V gene lookup returns CDR1 MNHEY and CDR2 SMNVEV (reference sequence). The TCR sequence derives from a man aged 18 to 29 in good health. Some clones in this sample may be carry-over from other donors' samples. Sample: memory CD8+ T cells from PBMCs. Subset: CD45RO+ cells pooled with CCR7-negative TemRA cells. The genes are TRBV27 and TRBJ2-7; TRBD2 matches 8 bases. Written as DNA, the CDR3 is TGTGCCAGCAGTTTATCTAGCGGGATTCCCCTCGAGCAGTACTTC. Translating gives CASSLSSGIPLEQYF.